This TCR beta chain was documented in a study of T cell changes during pregnancy in multiple sclerosis. Between the trimmed V and J ends, which lost 7 bases and 5 bases, there was a span of 11 bases. The CDR3 totals 12 residues. Per germline, CDR1 MNHNS and CDR2 SASEGT. The protocol was immunoSEQ multiplex PCR, while the TCRdb copy is restricted to in-frame clones and leaves out a portion. The sample contains tens of thousands of clones, approximately 92% of which appear only once. This receptor was taken from a female donor with multiple sclerosis, enrolled in a pregnancy study. The genes are TRBV6-1 and TRBJ1-1, with D tentatively TRBD1 (5 bases). Specimen: peripheral blood. This chain's CDR3 is CASKDGGTEAFF. The CDR3, as DNA: TGTGCCAGCAAGGATGGGGGGACTGAAGCTTTCTTT.